This T cell receptor (beta chain) was recorded in a study of blood T cell repertoires in COVID-19. The wider study: From the United States, Italy and Spain came samples of acute and convalescent COVID-19.

This clone was found a few times. Other DNA sequences within the sample encode an identical CDR3. Method: immunoSEQ multiplex PCR; TCRdb's copy keeps in-frame clones and lacks some. This sample has some 57,000 clones; 80% to 90% occur once, and the top ten carry about 1.6%. The germline gives CDR1 SGHDN, CDR2 FVKESK. The junction had 3 bases not matched to a gene; V was cut back by 4 bases and J by 3 bases. The length of the CDR3 is 14 residues. The chain carries TRBV14 and TRBJ1-3; TRBD1 matches 7 bases. This receptor was identified in a man in his sixties with acute or convalescent COVID-19. The material sequenced was peripheral blood. The CDR3 spells CASSPRGRGNTIYF. CDR3 coding DNA: TGTGCCAGCAGCCCGAGGGGGCGTGGAAACACCATATATTTT.